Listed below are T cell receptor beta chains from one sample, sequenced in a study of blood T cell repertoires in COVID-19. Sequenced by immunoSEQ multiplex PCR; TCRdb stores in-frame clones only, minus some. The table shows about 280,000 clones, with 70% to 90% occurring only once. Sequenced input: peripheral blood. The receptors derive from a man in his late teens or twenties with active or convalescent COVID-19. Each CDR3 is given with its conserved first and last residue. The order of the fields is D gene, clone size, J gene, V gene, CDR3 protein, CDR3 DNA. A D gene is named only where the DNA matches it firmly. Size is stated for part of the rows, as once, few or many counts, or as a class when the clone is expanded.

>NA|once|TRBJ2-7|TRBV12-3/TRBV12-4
CASSLDSRTAEYF
TGTGCCAGCAGTTTAGACTCCCGGACAGCGGAGTACTTC
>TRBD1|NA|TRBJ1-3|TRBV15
CATSSDRVTLDSGNTIYF
TGTGCCACCAGCAGCGACAGGGTAACGCTCGATTCTGGAAACACCATATATTTT
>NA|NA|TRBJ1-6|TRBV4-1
CASSQETGYNSPLHF
TGCGCCAGCAGCCAAGAGACAGGCTATAATTCACCCCTCCACTTT
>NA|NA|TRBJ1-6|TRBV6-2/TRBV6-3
CASTPGTLRSSYNSPLHF
TGTGCCAGCACCCCCGGGACACTCAGGAGCTCCTATAATTCACCCCTCCACTTT
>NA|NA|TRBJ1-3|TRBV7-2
CASSLDGNSGNTIYF
TGTGCCAGCAGCTTAGACGGGAACTCTGGAAACACCATATATTTT
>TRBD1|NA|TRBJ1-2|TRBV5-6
CASSFVQGEDGYTF
TGTGCCAGCAGCTTCGTACAGGGGGAGGATGGCTACACCTTC
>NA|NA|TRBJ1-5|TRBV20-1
CSASSTGLGQPQHF
TGCAGTGCTAGTTCCACCGGGTTAGGACAGCCCCAGCATTTT
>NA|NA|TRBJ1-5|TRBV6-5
CASRSGGGGRQPQHF
TGTGCCAGCAGGAGCGGTGGGGGGGGGAGGCAGCCCCAGCATTTT
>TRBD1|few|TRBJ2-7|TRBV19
CASSMGTGYEQYF
TGTGCCAGTAGTATGGGGACAGGGTACGAGCAGTACTTC
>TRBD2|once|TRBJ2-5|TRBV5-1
CASSLGERGGPREETQYF
TGCGCCAGCAGCTTGGGGGAGCGGGGGGGCCCCCGAGAAGAGACCCAGTACTTC
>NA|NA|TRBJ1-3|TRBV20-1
CSAFNGNTIYF
TGCAGTGCTTTTAATGGAAACACCATATATTTT
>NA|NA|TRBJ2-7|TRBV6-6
CASSPGAPQGGGSYEQYF
TGTGCCAGCAGTCCCGGGGCCCCTCAGGGAGGGGGGTCCTACGAGCAGTACTTC
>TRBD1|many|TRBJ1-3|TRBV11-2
CASSFLGTGDGNTIYF
TGTGCCAGCAGCTTCTTGGGGACAGGGGACGGAAACACCATATATTTT
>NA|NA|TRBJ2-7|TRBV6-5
CASSYSPNSIREQYF
TGTGCCAGCAGTTACTCTCCGAACAGTATTCGCGAGCAGTACTTC
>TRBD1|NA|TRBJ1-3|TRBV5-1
CASSSRSAGGGNTIYF
TGCGCCAGCAGCTCCCGATCCGCAGGGGGCGGAAACACCATATATTTT
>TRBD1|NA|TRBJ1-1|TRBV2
CASETTPGTGGAFF
TGTGCCAGCGAAACGACACCGGGGACAGGAGGAGCTTTCTTT
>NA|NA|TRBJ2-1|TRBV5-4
CASSLGVNEQFF
TGTGCCAGCAGCTTGGGCGTCAATGAGCAGTTCTTC
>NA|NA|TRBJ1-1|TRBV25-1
CASLKGGWNTEAFF
TGTGCCAGCCTGAAGGGGGGGTGGAACACTGAAGCTTTCTTT
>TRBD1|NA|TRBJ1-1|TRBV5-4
CASSHRGRTTEAFF
TGTGCCAGCAGCCACAGGGGGCGTACCACTGAAGCTTTCTTT
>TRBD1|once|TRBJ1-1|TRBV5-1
CASSSPGGEGTEAFF
TGCGCCAGCAGCTCCCCAGGGGGTGAGGGTACTGAAGCTTTCTTT
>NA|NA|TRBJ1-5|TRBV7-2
CASSLNGFSNQPQHF
TGTGCCAGCAGCCTCAACGGGTTCAGCAATCAGCCCCAGCATTTT
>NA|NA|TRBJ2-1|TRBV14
CASSRTVSYNEQFF
TGTGCCAGCAGCCGGACAGTCTCCTACAATGAGCAGTTCTTC
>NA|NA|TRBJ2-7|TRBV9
CASSVQENYEQYF
TGTGCCAGCAGCGTACAGGAAAACTACGAGCAGTACTTC
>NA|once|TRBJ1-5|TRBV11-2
CASSLTGGLGNQPQHF
TGTGCCAGCAGCTTAACCGGGGGGTTGGGGAATCAGCCCCAGCATTTT
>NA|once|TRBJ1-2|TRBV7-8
CASSFLSSPQYGYTF
TGTGCCAGCAGCTTTCTGTCTTCGCCACAATATGGCTACACCTTC
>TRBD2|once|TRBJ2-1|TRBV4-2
CASSQRFGGALNEQFF
TGTGCCAGCAGCCAACGTTTCGGGGGGGCACTGAATGAGCAGTTCTTC